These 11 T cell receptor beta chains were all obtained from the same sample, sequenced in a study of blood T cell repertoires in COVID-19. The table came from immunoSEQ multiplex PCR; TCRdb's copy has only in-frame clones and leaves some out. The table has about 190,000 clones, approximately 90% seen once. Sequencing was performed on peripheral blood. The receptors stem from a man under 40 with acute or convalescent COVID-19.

The CDR3 DNA reads as TGTGCCAGCACCGGGGACAGCGACTACGAGCAGTACTTC. This sequence encodes CASTGDSDYEQYF. The genes are TRBV12-3 or TRBV12-4 and TRBJ2-7; TRBD1 matches at 7 bases. The V gene end was trimmed by 7 bases and the J gene end by 3 bases; junction bases not matched to a gene: 6. The CDR3 covers 13 residues.

CDR3 amino acids: CASSVGDGGSYEQYF. For the CDR3, the DNA is TGTGCCAGCAGCGTGGGGGACGGAGGGTCCTACGAGCAGTACTTC. J is TRBJ2-7 and V is TRBV9, with D tentatively TRBD2 (6 bases). Deletions cut 2 bases from V and 1 base from J, with 13 bases between. The germline V gene encodes CDR1 SGDLS and CDR2 YYNGEE. This CDR3 spans 15 amino acids. Full variable domain (remainder filled in from reference TRBV9 and TRBJ2-7): DSGVTQTPKHLITATGQRVTLRCSPRSGDLSVYWYQQSLDQGLQFLIQYYNGEERAKGNILERFSAQQFPDLHSELNLSSLELGDSALYFCASSVGDGGSYEQYFGPGTRLTVT.

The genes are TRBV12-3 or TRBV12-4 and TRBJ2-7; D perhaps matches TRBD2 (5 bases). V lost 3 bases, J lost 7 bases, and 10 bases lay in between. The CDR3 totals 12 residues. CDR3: CASSFGLQEQYF. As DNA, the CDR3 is TGTGCCAGCAGTTTCGGACTCCAGGAGCAGTACTTC.

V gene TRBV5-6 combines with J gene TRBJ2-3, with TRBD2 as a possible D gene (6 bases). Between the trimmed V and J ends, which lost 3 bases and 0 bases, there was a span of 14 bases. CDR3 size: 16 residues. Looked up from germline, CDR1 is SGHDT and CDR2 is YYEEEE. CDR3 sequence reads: CASSYLATRSTDTQYF. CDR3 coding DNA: TGTGCCAGCAGCTATCTAGCGACCCGTAGCACAGATACGCAGTATTTT.

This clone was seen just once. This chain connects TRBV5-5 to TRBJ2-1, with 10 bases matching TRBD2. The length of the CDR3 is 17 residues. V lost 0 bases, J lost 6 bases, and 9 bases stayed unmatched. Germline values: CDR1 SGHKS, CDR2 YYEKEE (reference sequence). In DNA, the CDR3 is TGTGCCAGCAGCTTGGGTAGCGGGGGGCCCGGACCCAATGAGCAGTTCTTC. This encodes CASSLGSGGPGPNEQFF.

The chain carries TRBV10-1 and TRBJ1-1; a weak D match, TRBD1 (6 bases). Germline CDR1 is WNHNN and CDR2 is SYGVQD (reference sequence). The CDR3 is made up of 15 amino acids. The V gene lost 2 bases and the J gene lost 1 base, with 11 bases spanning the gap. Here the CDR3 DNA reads TGCGCCAGCAGTGAGAATGTAGGGGGGAACACTGAAGCTTTCTTT. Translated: CASSENVGGNTEAFF.

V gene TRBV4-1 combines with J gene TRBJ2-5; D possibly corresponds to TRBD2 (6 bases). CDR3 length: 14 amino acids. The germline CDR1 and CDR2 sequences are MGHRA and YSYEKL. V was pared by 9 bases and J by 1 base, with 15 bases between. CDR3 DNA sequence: TGCGCCAGTAGTCATGGGGACTTCCAAGAGACCCAGTACTTC. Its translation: CASSHGDFQETQYF.

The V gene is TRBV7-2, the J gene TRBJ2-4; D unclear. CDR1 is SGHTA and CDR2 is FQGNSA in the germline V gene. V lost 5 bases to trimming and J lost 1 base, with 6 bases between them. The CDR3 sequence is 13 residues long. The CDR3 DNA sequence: TGTGCCAGCAGCCCTCAGGCCAAAAACATTCAGTACTTC. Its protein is CASSPQAKNIQYF. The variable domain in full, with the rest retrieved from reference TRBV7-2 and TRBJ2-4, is GAGVSQSPSNKVTEKGKDVELRCDPISGHTALYWYRQSLGQGLEFLIYFQGNSAPDKSGLPSDRFSAERTGGSVSTLTIQRTQQEDSAVYLCASSPQAKNIQYFGAGTRLSVL.

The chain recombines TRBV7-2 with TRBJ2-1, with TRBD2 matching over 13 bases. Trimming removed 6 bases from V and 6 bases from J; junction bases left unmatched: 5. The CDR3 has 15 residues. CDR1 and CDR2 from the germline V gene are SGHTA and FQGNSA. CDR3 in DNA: TGTGCCAGCAGATTACTAGCGGGGGGGCCCAATGAGCAGTTCTTC. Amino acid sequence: CASRLLAGGPNEQFF.

The CDR3 DNA follows: TGTGCCAGCAGTTTCTCTAGCACAGATACGCAGTATTTT. Translation gives CASSFSSTDTQYF. The V gene is TRBV28, the J gene TRBJ2-3; D is unresolved. Germline lookup yields CDR1 MDHEN and CDR2 SYDVKM. Trimming took 3 bases from V and 0 from J, leaving 4 bases between them. This CDR3 comprises 13 residues.

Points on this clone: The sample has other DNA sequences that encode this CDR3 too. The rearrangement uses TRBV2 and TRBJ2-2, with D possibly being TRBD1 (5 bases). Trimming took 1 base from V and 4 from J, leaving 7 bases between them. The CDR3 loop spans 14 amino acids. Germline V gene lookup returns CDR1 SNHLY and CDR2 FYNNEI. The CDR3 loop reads CASSEVRGTGELFF. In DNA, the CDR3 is TGTGCCAGCAGTGAAGTAAGGGGCACCGGGGAGCTGTTTTTT. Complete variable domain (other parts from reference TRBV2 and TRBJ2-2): EPEVTQTPSHQVTQMGQEVILRCVPISNHLYFYWYRQILGQKVEFLVSFYNNEISEKSEIFDDQFSVERPDGSNFTLKIRSTKLEDSAMYFCASSEVRGTGELFFGEGSRLTVL.